This TCR beta chain originates from a study of T cell responses to AZD1222 COVID-19 vaccine. Turning to this clone: The antigen remains undetermined.

Trimming shortened V by 8 bases and J by 7 bases, and 12 bases separated the two germline ends. The CDR3 is 12 amino acids. The germline gives CDR1 SNHLY, CDR2 FYNNEI. Study findings and constraints: Spike was spanned by vaccine-associated CD4 TCRs, which were dominant at 160-218 and 743-854.

Assay: immunoSEQ multiplex PCR; the TCRdb copy retains only in-frame clones and omits some. The sample yields over 100,000 clones, over 90% seen once. This sequence originates from an adult in good health. Source: peripheral blood, taken on day 0 of AZD1222 vaccination. The rearrangement uses TRBV2 and TRBJ2-1, with D possibly being TRBD1 or TRBD2 (5 bases each). The CDR3 region is CASRNWGNEQFF. The CDR3 DNA follows: TGTGCCAGCCGGAATTGGGGGAATGAGCAGTTCTTC. The full variable domain, in which reference TRBV2 and TRBJ2-1 provide the parts outside the CDR3, is EPEVTQTPSHQVTQMGQEVILRCVPISNHLYFYWYRQILGQKVEFLVSFYNNEISEKSEIFDDQFSVERPDGSNFTLKIRSTKLEDSAMYFCASRNWGNEQFFGPGTRLTVL.